This T cell receptor (beta chain) was recorded in a study of immune heterogeneity within non-small cell lung tumors. Overall study: Classification of the tumors gave a few squamous cell carcinomas, around 9 non-squamous carcinomas and 1 not otherwise specified.

The authors amplified TCR beta CDR3 by multiplex PCR with 32 V and 13 J primers. TCRdb re-derived calls from the multiplex PCR reads in MiXCR, one entry per CDR3 protein. The repertoire includes approximately 2,000 distinct CDR3 sequences, approximately 35% of them detected once, and roughly a quarter sits in the top ten. For this clonotype: Its antigen is not known.

Germline CDR1 MNHEY, CDR2 SMNVEV (reference sequence). The CDR3 is 13 amino acids. V was trimmed by 4 bases and J by 2 bases, leaving 9 bases between them. Template material comprised bulk tumor genomic DNA at 450 to 600 ng per sample. In surgery, several biopsies were collected from each primary tumor at widely spaced sites. Curative surgery was undertaken by patients, who had untreated, newly diagnosed non-small cell lung cancer. The study's findings and limits: Alongside site-unique high-frequency clones, identical dominant CDR3 beta clonotypes recurred across tumor sites within a patient.

Sequences were obtained from lung tumor tissue. The chain carries TRBV27 and TRBJ2-7, with D possibly being TRBD1 (6 bases). The TCR originated in a man between 65 and 80 years old with non-small cell lung cancer. This chain's CDR3 is CASSSGGPYEQYF. The CDR3 bases are TGTGCCAGCAGTTCTGGGGGCCCCTACGAGCAGTACTTC.